The 9 T cell receptor beta chains given below trace back to one sample, sequenced in a study of CD8 T cells in ankylosing spondylitis. A single record per CDR3 protein comes from TCRdb applying MiXCR to the 5' RACE reads. The sample lists under 250,000 distinct CDR3 sequences; 7% to 10% were seen once. The sample comprised blood, either unsorted or a sorted T cell fraction (not recorded which). All receptors come from a female donor with ankylosing spondylitis or in good health (not recorded which).

In its sample, this clonotype was seen many times. V is TRBV6-5 and J is TRBJ2-1; the match to TRBD2 covers 11 bases. The trim removed 2 bases at V and 7 bases at J, leaving 7 bases unmatched. Germline CDR1 reads MNHEY; CDR2 reads SVGAGI. The CDR3 sequence is 16 residues long. This CDR3 is CASSYPGTSGRNEQFF. In DNA, the CDR3 is TGTGCCAGCAGTTACCCCGGGACTAGCGGCAGAAATGAGCAGTTCTTC.

This clonotype turned up a few times. The gene calls are TRBV5-1 and TRBJ2-7; D is possibly TRBD2 (6 bases). CDR3 length equals 13 residues. V lost 3 bases and J 5 bases, leaving 12 bases between the germline ends. Per the germline V gene, CDR1 is SGHRS and CDR2 is YFSETQ. Here the CDR3 reads CASSSGGWNEQYF. The DNA of the CDR3 is TGCGCCAGCAGCTCCGGAGGGTGGAACGAGCAGTACTTC.

The chain recombines TRBV29-1 with TRBJ2-7; D is possibly TRBD2 (6 bases). The V gene's germline CDR1 is SQVTM and CDR2 ANQGSEA. Between the trimmed V and J ends, which lost 5 bases and 2 bases, there was a span of 7 bases. CDR3 length: 11 residues. This chain's CDR3 is CSVRLAYEQYF. The CDR3 nucleotides are TGCAGCGTTCGACTAGCCTACGAGCAGTACTTC.

The rearrangement links TRBV5-1 to TRBJ2-5, with D possibly matching TRBD1 (6 bases). CDR3 length equals 13 residues. The germline CDR1 and CDR2 sequences are SGHRS and YFSETQ. V dropped 5 bases and J dropped 1 base, with 9 bases sitting between them. In nucleotides, the CDR3 is TGCGCCAGCAGGGGACACAGCCAAGAGACCCAGTACTTC. This gives the protein CASRGHSQETQYF.

The V call is TRBV4-1, the J call TRBJ2-7, with unresolved D. CDR1 and CDR2 from the germline V gene are MGHRA and YSYEKL. Trimming shortened V by 0 bases and J by 2 bases, and 8 bases separated the two germline ends. This CDR3 is built from 14 residues. The chain's CDR3 is CASSQDVEAYEQYF. CDR3 DNA sequence: TGCGCCAGCAGCCAAGATGTGGAAGCCTACGAGCAGTACTTC.

The chain carries TRBV4-3 and TRBJ2-1; D remains unclear. CDR1 and CDR2 from the germline V gene are LGHNA and YSLEER. The CDR3 contains 18 residues. V shed 1 base and J shed 0 bases, with 16 bases lying between them. CDR3 in amino acids: CASSQGIDNPHSYNEQFF. The CDR3 DNA follows: TGCGCCAGCAGCCAAGGAATCGACAACCCACACTCCTACAATGAGCAGTTCTTC.

This clonotype was detected many times. The chain joins TRBV10-3 to TRBJ2-2; 12 bases fit TRBD2. The germline gives CDR1 ENHRY, CDR2 SYGVKD. The CDR3 is made up of 16 amino acids. The J segment lost 5 bases and the V segment lost 8 bases, leaving 9 bases of the junction unmatched. Here the CDR3 reads CAIRIGLAGKTGELFF. In DNA form, the CDR3 reads TGTGCCATCCGGATTGGACTAGCGGGAAAGACCGGGGAGCTGTTTTTT.

This clonotype was found a few times. The rearrangement joins TRBV12-3 or TRBV12-4 to TRBJ2-7; no firm D call. V lost 1 base and J 2 bases, leaving 18 bases between the germline ends. The CDR3 consists of 17 residues. This CDR3 is CASSLGAPYRVPYEQYF. The CDR3 nucleotides are TGTGCCAGCAGTTTAGGGGCACCATACCGGGTACCCTACGAGCAGTACTTC.

The table lists this clonotype with many counts. Here the CDR3 DNA reads TGTGCCACCAGCAGGGGTCTGGGACTAGCGGGAGGTGAGCAGTTCTTC. Encoded protein: CATSRGLGLAGGEQFF. The chain couples TRBV15 to TRBJ2-1; 15 bases are shared with TRBD2. Germline V gives CDR1 LNHNV, CDR2 YYDKDF (reference sequence). The CDR3 has 16 residues. With 3 bases clipped from V and 9 bases from J, the junction kept 6 bases outside the gene matches.